These 15 T cell receptor beta chains share one sample of origin, sequenced in a study of graft-versus-host responses after intestinal transplantation. Responders (about 200,000, CFSE-labeled) met about 200,000 stimulators that were irradiated and violet-dye-labeled. Profiling relied on immunoSEQ multiplex PCR, and the TCRdb table lists in-frame clones only, not all of them. Among about 6,900 clones, roughly 31% were seen once, and the ten largest hold about 5.5%. Sequenced material: alloreactive CD8+ T cells from a mixed lymphocyte reaction culture, taken before transplantation. Indicated subset: CFSE-low proliferating T cells sorted from roughly six-day pre-transplant mixed lymphocyte reaction (GvH or HvG direction). Receptors were obtained from a human patient who was an organ donor for intestinal transplantation.

This clone was seen a handful of times. J is TRBJ2-3 and V is TRBV15, with 12 bases lining up with TRBD2. Germline V gene sequence: CDR1 LNHNV, CDR2 YYDKDF (reference sequence). With V trimmed by 4 bases and J by 5 bases, 7 bases remained unmatched. CDR3 length: 16 residues. The CDR3 reads CATSTKGLAGVDTQYF. CDR3 DNA sequence: TGTGCCACCAGCACTAAGGGACTAGCGGGTGTAGATACGCAGTATTTT.

V and J are TRBV25-1 and TRBJ1-6; no clear D. The CDR3 is 14 residues long. Trimming pared 8 bases from V and 0 bases from J, leaving 8 bases between. Germline CDR1 and CDR2: MGHDK and SYGVNS. CDR3 loop: CASQKSSYNSPLHF. DNA of the CDR3: TGTGCCAGCCAGAAGAGCTCCTATAATTCACCCCTCCACTTT. The full variable domain, with the rest looked up from reference TRBV25-1 and TRBJ1-6, is EADIYQTPRYLVIGTGKKITLECSQTMGHDKMYWYQQDPGMELHLIHYSYGVNSTEKGDLSSESTVSRIRTEHFPLTLESARPSHTSQYLCASQKSSYNSPLHFGNGTRLTVT.

This chain connects TRBV19 to TRBJ2-7, with TRBD1 matching 9 bases. The length of the CDR3 is 13 residues. Germline CDR1 is LNHDA and CDR2 is SQIVND (reference sequence). V lost 6 bases to trimming and J lost 3 bases; unmatched junction nucleotides: 3. CDR3 DNA sequence: TGTGCCAGTAGGGACAGGGGTCGCTACGAGCAGTACTTC. Encoded protein: CASRDRGRYEQYF. Combining the CDR3 with reference TRBV19 and TRBJ2-7 gives the whole variable domain DGGITQSPKYLFRKEGQNVTLSCEQNLNHDAMYWYRQDPGQGLRLIYYSQIVNDFQKGDIAEGYSVSREKKESFPLTVTSAQKNPTAFYLCASRDRGRYEQYFGPGTRLTVT.

The chain employs TRBV4-3 and TRBJ1-5, with 8 nucleotides matching TRBD1. With V trimmed by 3 bases and J by 9 bases, 7 bases remained unmatched. CDR1 and CDR2 from the germline V gene are LGHNA and YSLEER. This CDR3 is built from 14 residues. DNA for the CDR3: TGCGCCAGCAGCCAGAAACAGGGGGGTCGGCCCCAGCATTTT. Its protein is CASSQKQGGRPQHF.

The chain carries TRBV6-5 and TRBJ2-7; 8 bases are shared with TRBD1. This CDR3 has 16 amino acids. CDR1 is MNHEY and CDR2 is SVGAGI in the germline V gene. J gave up 0 bases and V 0 bases, and 4 bases lay outside the gene matches. The CDR3 sequence: CASSYSIGTGSYEQYF. CDR3 coding DNA: TGTGCCAGCAGTTACTCGATCGGGACAGGCTCCTACGAGCAGTACTTC.

This clone was seen more than once but under ten times. The chain couples TRBV6-6 to TRBJ2-7; D may correspond to TRBD1 or TRBD2 (5 bases each). This CDR3 contains 14 residues. Germline CDR1 is MNHNY and CDR2 is SVGAGI (reference sequence). The V end lost 6 bases, the J end lost 6 bases, and 18 bases lay between the germline ends. The CDR3 coding sequence is TGTGCCAGCAGCCCCATAGGGTCAGGGACCGAGCAGTACTTC. This codes for CASSPIGSGTEQYF.

This chain connects TRBV5-1 to TRBJ1-1; weak D call: TRBD1 (5 bases). CDR1 and CDR2 (germline): SGHRS, YFSETQ. With 3 bases removed from V and 3 bases from J, the gap between germline ends came to 18 bases. The CDR3 has 16 residues. CDR3 sequence (DNA): TGCGCCAGCAGCTCCACTCAGGACCTAGGGGACACTGAAGCTTTCTTT. Translating gives CASSSTQDLGDTEAFF.

The rearrangement uses TRBV7-6 and TRBJ1-1; tentative D call: TRBD1 (5 bases). Germline V gene data show CDR1 as SGHVS and CDR2 as FNYEAQ. Trimming pared 1 base from V and 4 bases from J, leaving 7 bases between. The CDR3 is 13 residues long. In DNA form, the CDR3 reads TGTGCCAGCAGCTTAGACGGGGCCACTGAAGCTTTCTTT. Translating gives CASSLDGATEAFF.

This clone was picked up one time. V usage is TRBV5-1 and J usage is TRBJ2-7; TRBD1 is a possible D gene (6 bases). The length of the CDR3 is 14 residues. The germline V gene encodes CDR1 SGHRS and CDR2 YFSETQ. Trimming removed 4 bases from V and 2 bases from J, with 13 bases in between. For the CDR3, the DNA is TGCGCCAGCAGCCAAGTCAGGGGACCCTACGAGCAGTACTTC. This codes for CASSQVRGPYEQYF.

The V gene is TRBV15, the J gene TRBJ1-1; the D gene is possibly TRBD1 (5 bases). Germline lookup yields CDR1 LNHNV and CDR2 YYDKDF (reference sequence). This CDR3 contains 17 residues. V lost 0 bases to trimming and J lost 3 bases, with 17 bases between them. In nucleotides, the CDR3 is TGTGCCACCAGCAGAGATTTGTACAGGAAGTCGGACACTGAAGCTTTCTTT. The encoded protein is CATSRDLYRKSDTEAFF.

This clone has a handful of counts. CDR3 sequence reads: CASSATGNYGYTF. In nucleotides, the CDR3 is TGTGCCAGTAGTGCCACAGGGAACTATGGCTACACCTTC. This chain links TRBV19 with TRBJ1-2, with D maybe TRBD1 (6 bases). V was trimmed by 5 bases and J by 2 bases, leaving 9 bases between them. The CDR3 is 13 residues long. Per the germline V gene, CDR1 is LNHDA and CDR2 is SQIVND (reference sequence).

Notes on this clone: At one boundary the junction diverges from the germline segment, which might be a read error. The chain joins TRBV5-1 to TRBJ2-7; TRBD1 is a possible D gene (6 bases). The CDR3 sequence is 13 residues long. Per the germline V gene, CDR1 is SGHRS and CDR2 is YFSETQ. The CDR3 region is CASSLGQNYEQYF. The CDR3 DNA is TGTGCCAGCAGCTTAGGACAGAACTACGAGCAGTACTTC. The full variable domain, completed using reference TRBV5-1 and TRBJ2-7, is KAGVTQTPRYLIKTRGQQVTLSCSPISGHRSVSWYQQTPGQGLQFLFEYFSETQRNKGNFPGRFSGRQFSNSRSEMNVSTLELGDSALYLCASSLGQNYEQYFGPGTRLTVT.

This clone counts as large. The chain has TRBV29-1 and TRBJ2-7, with D perhaps TRBD1 (7 bases). V was shortened by 6 bases and J by 3 bases, with 12 bases between the two germline ends. The CDR3 spans 12 residues. Germline values: CDR1 SQVTM, CDR2 ANQGSEA. This CDR3 reads CSVLQGGYEQYF. The CDR3 bases are TGCAGCGTGCTGCAGGGGGGCTACGAGCAGTACTTC.

The chain links TRBV12-5 to TRBJ1-5; D unresolved. Per germline, CDR1 LGHNT and CDR2 FRNRAP. Trimming removed 3 bases from V and 3 bases from J, with 15 bases in between. The CDR3 loop spans 16 amino acids. CDR3 DNA: TGTGCTAGTGGTTTCTGGGCCCTCGGGTACAATCAGCCCCAGCATTTT. Amino acid sequence: CASGFWALGYNQPQHF.

V is TRBV5-7 and J is TRBJ2-7; D ambiguous. TRBV5-7 is marked as an open reading frame, function uncertain. There are 13 residues in the CDR3. V was trimmed by 1 base and J by 9 bases, leaving 14 bases between them. The CDR3 nucleotides are TGTGCCAGCAGCTTGTTTGCGGACCCACGGCAGTACTTC. Encoded protein: CASSLFADPRQYF.